The 7 T cell receptor beta chains below all came from one sample that was sequenced in a study of cytomegalovirus exposure and HLA in healthy donors. PCR employed 60 Vbeta and 13 Jbeta primers. Libraries were prepared by immunoSEQ multiplex PCR; TCRdb keeps only in-frame clonotypes and omits some of them. In the table there are about 140,000 clones, about 80% of which are singletons. The specimen was PBMCs. All receptors come from a man aged 35 to 55 in good health and CMV-seronegative.

This chain connects TRBV28 to TRBJ1-1, with TRBD1 matching over 8 bases. With V trimmed by 6 bases and J by 10 bases, 7 bases remained unmatched. CDR1 and CDR2 from the germline V gene are MDHEN and SYDVKM. This CDR3 comprises 12 residues. CDR3 protein: CASSLGQGRAFF. The CDR3 DNA reads TGTGCCAGCAGCTTAGGACAGGGAAGAGCTTTCTTT.

The chain combines TRBV29-1 with TRBJ2-1; TRBD1 matches at 9 bases. In germline, CDR1 is SQVTM, CDR2 ANQGSEA. The CDR3 contains 13 residues. The junction had 9 bases not matched to a gene; V was cut back by 7 bases and J by 8 bases. The CDR3 region is CSEGPGQGYEQFF. In DNA, the CDR3 is TGCAGCGAGGGACCGGGACAGGGCTATGAGCAGTTCTTC.

This clone was detected once. The CDR3 coding sequence is TGTGCCAGCAGCCTAGCCGTCTCGACAGATACGCAGTATTTT. Protein product: CASSLAVSTDTQYF. The rearrangement uses TRBV9 and TRBJ2-3, with TRBD2 as a possible D gene (5 bases). This CDR3 is built from 14 residues. V was cut by 4 bases and J by 3 bases, with 12 bases left in between. Looked up from germline, CDR1 is SGDLS and CDR2 is YYNGEE. Supplemented by reference TRBV9 and TRBJ2-3, the full variable domain reads DSGVTQTPKHLITATGQRVTLRCSPRSGDLSVYWYQQSLDQGLQFLIQYYNGEERAKGNILERFSAQQFPDLHSELNLSSLELGDSALYFCASSLAVSTDTQYFGPGTRLTVL.

The chain employs TRBV11-2 and TRBJ2-7; 7 nucleotides agree with TRBD1. V lost 5 bases to trimming and J lost 3 bases; unmatched junction nucleotides: 7. Germline V CDR1 and CDR2: SGHAT, FQNNGV. CDR3 size: 14 residues. CDR3 DNA: TGTGCCAGCAGCGCTCGGGACAGCAGCTACGAGCAGTACTTC. Translated, it gives CASSARDSSYEQYF.

The V gene is TRBV7-2, the J gene TRBJ1-1; TRBD1 is a possible D gene (5 bases). Trimming removed 4 bases at V and 7 bases at J, with 13 bases between. Germline V gene lookup returns CDR1 SGHTA and CDR2 FQGNSA. This CDR3 contains 13 residues. The CDR3 sequence: CASSWGVTVEAFF. The CDR3 coding sequence is TGTGCCAGCAGCTGGGGGGTGACAGTTGAAGCTTTCTTT.

The chain links TRBV29-1 to TRBJ2-5, with TRBD1 identical over 11 bases. The CDR3 has 15 residues. V lost 6 bases and J lost 2; bases outside the gene matches: 8. The V gene's germline CDR1 is SQVTM and CDR2 ANQGSEA. The CDR3 nucleotides are TGCAGCGTATCTAGTTGGGACAGGGGGCAAGAGACCCAGTACTTC. Translated: CSVSSWDRGQETQYF.

The chain uses TRBV29-1 and TRBJ2-2; 8 positions agree with TRBD1. Trimming removed 6 bases from V and 2 bases from J; junction bases left unmatched: 11. This CDR3 comprises 16 residues. Germline V gives CDR1 SQVTM, CDR2 ANQGSEA. The CDR3 loop is CSVENRDRPNTGELFF. The DNA of the CDR3 is TGCAGCGTCGAGAACCGGGACAGGCCTAACACCGGGGAGCTGTTTTTT.